These 7 T cell receptor beta chains came from one sample sequenced in a study of control samples from healthy donors and cancer patients. Clones were sequenced by immunoSEQ multiplex PCR, and TCRdb holds only the in-frame ones, with some missing. The sample records about 58,000 clones, roughly 90% being singletons. The sequencing input was PBMCs. The receptors derive from a man in his fifties or sixties with colorectal cancer.

The CDR3 region has the DNA TGCGCCAGCAGTCAATCGGCCAGGAGTACCACAGATACGCAGTATTTT. It encodes CASSQSARSTTDTQYF. The chain recombines TRBV23-1 with TRBJ2-3; D is unclear. TRBV23-1 qualifies as an ORF whose function is uncertain. This CDR3 has 16 residues. The germline V and J ends were trimmed by 0 bases and 2 bases, with 12 bases remaining between them.

DNA of the CDR3: TGTGCCAGCATTCCAAACGCCGGGACAGGAGGCTACACCTTC. It translates to CASIPNAGTGGYTF. The chain carries TRBV6-5 and TRBJ1-2; 8 nucleotides align to TRBD1. V dropped 7 bases and J dropped 8; count of bases not matched to a gene: 12. CDR3 size: 14 residues. Germline CDR1 and CDR2: MNHEY and SVGAGI.

The rearrangement joins TRBV7-2 to TRBJ2-7; 7 bases fit TRBD2. V trimming: 5 bases; J trimming: 3 bases; junction bases outside the gene matches: 7. The CDR3 is 14 residues long. In germline, CDR1 is SGHTA, CDR2 FQGNSA. The CDR3 sequence: CASSPRTGGYEQYF. Here the CDR3 DNA reads TGTGCCAGCAGCCCTCGGACGGGGGGCTACGAGCAGTACTTC.

This chain connects TRBV7-3 to TRBJ2-2; D is possibly TRBD2 (6 bases). This CDR3 is built from 15 residues. Trimming stripped 5 bases from V and 7 bases from J, with 17 bases between. From germline, CDR1 is SGHTA and CDR2 FQGTGA. In DNA, the CDR3 is TGTGCCAGCAGCCGCGGGGCGGGCCTGAACGGGGAGCTGTTTTTT. Protein sequence: CASSRGAGLNGELFF.

Here the CDR3 reads CASTPGLSYNEQFF. CDR3 DNA: TGTGCCAGCACCCCGGGACTCTCGTACAATGAGCAGTTCTTC. The chain links TRBV3-1 (or the pseudogene TRBV3-2) to TRBJ2-1, with D tentatively TRBD2 (6 bases). V lost 7 bases and J 4 bases, leaving 14 bases between the germline ends. The length of the CDR3 is 14 residues. The germline V gene encodes CDR1 LGHDT and CDR2 YNNKEL (reference sequence).

This chain links TRBV18 with TRBJ1-1; a possible D gene is TRBD1 (5 bases). The ends were cut back, 6 bases at V and 3 bases at J, with 17 bases in the middle. The CDR3 runs 15 residues. Germline-derived CDR1 and CDR2 are KGHSH and LQKENI. The CDR3 DNA follows: TGTGCCAGCTCCCCGCGACAGTTGGGAGACACTGAAGCTTTCTTT. Its protein is CASSPRQLGDTEAFF.

The chain joins TRBV6-2 or TRBV6-3 to TRBJ2-6; D is possibly TRBD1 (5 bases). Trimming pared 6 bases from V and 5 bases from J, leaving 11 bases between. Germline V gene data show CDR1 as MNHEY and CDR2 as SVGEGT. There are 14 residues in the CDR3. Here the CDR3 reads CASSPSGRANVLTF. CDR3 sequence (DNA): TGTGCCAGCAGCCCCTCAGGGCGGGCCAACGTCCTGACTTTC.